This T cell receptor beta chain was recorded in a study of neurological immune-mediated disorders. There are many counts of this clonotype. TCRdb re-derived calls from the 5' RACE reads in MiXCR, one entry per CDR3 protein. This table holds fewer than 55,000 distinct CDR3 sequences, about 6% found once. CDR3 length: 13 residues. The V end was cut by 10 bases, the J end by 3 bases, with 13 bases between. Germline V gene sequence: CDR1 ENHRY, CDR2 SYGVKD. Blood bank volunteers in Maryland, USA, served as healthy controls. The clonotype originates from a woman in her thirties or forties in good health. The sequenced material came from CD4+ T cells from blood. This sequence joins TRBV10-3 and TRBJ2-1, with D possibly TRBD1 on 6 matching bases. CDR3 sequence (DNA): TGTGCCACCCTGAGGGACAACTACAATGAGCAGTTCTTC. The encoded protein is CATLRDNYNEQFF.